This T cell receptor beta chain is drawn from a study of T cells in narcolepsy (dated by TCRdb to 2017 to 2018). For the wider study: Healthy control donors were enrolled in the study alongside patients who had narcolepsy type 1 or type 2 (NT1, NT2). The study used TCR Vbeta sequencing to track clonotypes in blood and CSF while looking for autoreactive T cells in narcolepsy patients that target self-antigens of hypocretin neurons (hypocretin, TRIB2). The research as a whole found: Autoreactive clonotypes were reported to be detected serially in the blood of the same patients and of different patients, but not in the blood of healthy controls. Numbers of sequenced blood memory CD4+ clonotypes were comparable, with averages of some 38,000 in patients and 30,000 to 35,000 in controls. Plots comparing CSF and blood CD4+ T cell clonotypes from the same patient highlighted HCRT-specific and TRIB2-specific autoreactive clonotypes. No sequences matching autoreactive T cell clones were contained in some blood memory CD4+ repertoires from patients and controls.

Memory CD4+ T cells were sorted ex vivo from peripheral blood of narcolepsy patients and healthy controls for TCR Vbeta sequencing. The V end loses 3 bases and the J end loses 0 bases, and a stretch of 11 bases separates them. From cysteine to phenylalanine, the CDR3 is 15 amino acids long. The read is trimmed to its CDR3 DNA, 45 bases read in frame from base 1. CDR1 and CDR2 (LNHDA, SQIVND) derive from the germline V gene (reference sequence). On this clone: What this receptor recognizes is not known. The sample holds no much larger clone one base away, and base qualities are not on file.

The library was made by the immunoSEQ multiplex PCR assay. Entries here come from immuneACCESS through TCRdb and include only in-frame sequences with V and J called. Some clones fail to appear in such tables; in the studies checked, an unresolved V gene covers under half of the shortfall, and the cause of the remainder is unknown. The sample records roughly 11,000 clones, 94% of which are singletons. Of the sample, roughly 1.1% is held by the ten largest clones. The chain was built from TRBV19 and TRBJ1-1; matching of 6 bases hints at TRBD1 as the D gene. The clonotype was recovered from a human donor with narcolepsy. The specimen sequenced was CD45RA- memory CD4+ T cells from PBMCs. The sample's cell subset or site, from its label and the paper: memory T cells sorted ex vivo from peripheral blood. The CDR3 protein is CASSIRQGLNTEAFF. The DNA sequence reads TGTGCCAGTAGTATCCGGCAGGGGTTGAACACTGAAGCTTTCTTT.